Listed below are T cell receptor beta chains from one sample, sequenced in a study of CD8 T cells in ankylosing spondylitis. TCRdb reprocessed the 5' RACE reads with MiXCR, giving one entry per CDR3 protein. The sample consists of some 240,000 distinct CDR3 sequences, around 7.8% of them appearing once. Sequencing used blood, either unsorted or a sorted T cell fraction (not recorded which). Receptors were obtained from a male donor with ankylosing spondylitis or in good health (not recorded which). The CDR3 runs from the conserved cysteine through the conserved F or W. A D gene is named only where the DNA matches it firmly. Size is omitted from some rows. Given values are once, few, many or a class for expanded clones.

D: TRBD2
J: TRBJ2-1
size: many
V: TRBV4-1
DNA: TGCGCCAGCAGCCCACCCGGGACTAGGGGGGTGAATGAGCAGTTCTTC
CDR3: CASSPPGTRGVNEQFF

D: .
J: TRBJ2-7
size: many
V: TRBV20-1
DNA: TGCAGTGCTAGCCCCTTGGGGGAGCAGTACTTC
CDR3: CSASPLGEQYF

D: .
J: TRBJ2-7
size: many
V: TRBV6-1
DNA: TGTGCCAGCAGTGAGATCATCTACGAGCAGTACTTC
CDR3: CASSEIIYEQYF

D: .
J: TRBJ2-5
size: many
V: TRBV27
DNA: TGTGCCAGCAGTCTTCTGGACACTCAAGAGACCCAGTACTTC
CDR3: CASSLLDTQETQYF

D: .
J: TRBJ2-1
size: many
V: TRBV11-3
DNA: TGTGCCAGCAGCTTAGGGGTAGCCCCCTACAATGAGCAGTTCTTC
CDR3: CASSLGVAPYNEQFF

D: .
J: TRBJ1-5
size: many
V: TRBV27
DNA: TGTGCCAGCAGTTTAGGGGGGCTTGGCAATCAGCCCCAGCATTTT
CDR3: CASSLGGLGNQPQHF

D: .
J: TRBJ1-5
size: many
V: TRBV6-5
DNA: TGTGCCAGCAGTTACCTCACAGGGAGCAATCAGCCCCAGCATTTT
CDR3: CASSYLTGSNQPQHF

D: .
J: TRBJ1-1
size: many
V: TRBV6-1
DNA: TGTGCCAGCAGTGAGGGGGGGTGGGAAGCTTTCTTT
CDR3: CASSEGGWEAFF

D: TRBD1
J: TRBJ1-1
size: many
V: TRBV20-1
DNA: TGCAGTGCTAGGGTTGAGACAGGGCGCCACACTGAAGCTTTCTTT
CDR3: CSARVETGRHTEAFF

D: .
J: TRBJ1-2
size: .
V: TRBV5-1
DNA: TGCGCCAGCAGCTTGGAGGTGGGCGGGTATGGCTACACCTTC
CDR3: CASSLEVGGYGYTF

D: .
J: TRBJ2-2
size: few
V: TRBV5-1
DNA: TGCGCCAGCAGCCAGACAGGGAACACCGGGGAGCTGTTTTTT
CDR3: CASSQTGNTGELFF

D: .
J: TRBJ2-6
size: .
V: TRBV11-2
DNA: TGTGCCAGCAGCTTAAAGGCAGTCTACCCGGGCGGGGCCAACGTCCTGACTTTC
CDR3: CASSLKAVYPGGANVLTF

D: .
J: TRBJ2-1
size: .
V: TRBV6-2/TRBV6-3
DNA: TGTGCCAGCAGACAGTACAATGAGCAGTTCTTC
CDR3: CASRQYNEQFF

D: .
J: TRBJ1-4
size: many
V: TRBV7-2
DNA: TGTGCCAGCAGCGGTCAGGGGAGGGCTAATGAAAAACTGTTTTTT
CDR3: CASSGQGRANEKLFF

D: TRBD1
J: TRBJ2-5
size: few
V: TRBV7-9
DNA: TGTGCCAGCAGCCCAAGACAGGGTCCCGCCCAGTACTTC
CDR3: CASSPRQGPAQYF

D: .
J: TRBJ1-1
size: .
V: TRBV28
DNA: TGTGCCAGCAGTCCTCCCTGGGCCCAACAGGCTGAAGCTTTCTTT
CDR3: CASSPPWAQQAEAFF

D: .
J: TRBJ1-2
size: few
V: TRBV5-6
DNA: TGTGCCAGCAGTTACAGGGTTGTCGGCTACACCTTC
CDR3: CASSYRVVGYTF

D: .
J: TRBJ2-6
size: .
V: TRBV24-1
DNA: TGTGCCACCAGTGATCCAAACTCTGGGGCCAACGTCCTGACTTTC
CDR3: CATSDPNSGANVLTF

D: TRBD2
J: TRBJ2-5
size: few
V: TRBV6-5
DNA: TGTGCCAGCAGTTACCCAGCTAGCGGGGGAGAGACCCAGTACTTC
CDR3: CASSYPASGGETQYF

D: TRBD1
J: TRBJ2-3
size: many
V: TRBV20-1
DNA: TGCAGTCCCGGGACAGGGGGTTCGGATACGCAGTATTTT
CDR3: CSPGTGGSDTQYF

D: .
J: TRBJ1-1
size: few
V: TRBV7-6
DNA: TGTGCCAGCAGCTTGCCCCTGGGTCGAGGGAACACTGAAGCTTTCTTT
CDR3: CASSLPLGRGNTEAFF

D: .
J: TRBJ1-2
size: many
V: TRBV30
DNA: TGTGCCGGAACAGACGACTATGGCTACACCTTC
CDR3: CAGTDDYGYTF

D: TRBD1
J: TRBJ2-2
size: .
V: TRBV3-1
DNA: TGTGCCAGCAGCCACCCTTGGGCCTACAGGGGGCTATCGAACACCGGGGAGCTGTTTTTT
CDR3: CASSHPWAYRGLSNTGELFF

D: TRBD2
J: TRBJ2-2
size: many
V: TRBV5-4
DNA: TGTGCCAGCAGCGTGACTAGCGGGGGAAACACCGGGGAGCTGTTTTTT
CDR3: CASSVTSGGNTGELFF

D: .
J: TRBJ1-1
size: many
V: TRBV20-1
DNA: TGCAGTGCTAGAGACCCTGGCAGGCGCACTGAAGCTTTCTTT
CDR3: CSARDPGRRTEAFF

D: .
J: TRBJ1-1
size: many
V: TRBV29-1
DNA: TGCAGCGTTGCCGAAGCTTTCTTT
CDR3: CSVAEAFF

D: TRBD1
J: TRBJ1-5
size: few
V: TRBV10-3
DNA: TGTGCCACCCACCGGGACAGTGGGACGCCCCAGCATTTT
CDR3: CATHRDSGTPQHF

D: TRBD1
J: TRBJ1-3
size: many
V: TRBV7-2
DNA: TGTGCCAGCAGCCTCGACAGGGGGCGGGTAAACACCATATATTTT
CDR3: CASSLDRGRVNTIYF

D: .
J: TRBJ2-2
size: few
V: TRBV5-1
DNA: TGCGCCAGCAGCAGGCTGGCGGAGAACACCGGGGAGCTGTTTTTT
CDR3: CASSRLAENTGELFF

D: .
J: TRBJ2-7
size: many
V: TRBV6-6
DNA: TGTGCCAGCAATAGGGACTACGAGCAGTACTTC
CDR3: CASNRDYEQYF

D: TRBD2
J: TRBJ2-1
size: many
V: TRBV12-3/TRBV12-4
DNA: TGTGCCAGCAGCTCCGCGGGGGGGAAGCAGTTCTTC
CDR3: CASSSAGGKQFF

D: .
J: TRBJ2-1
size: many
V: TRBV7-9
DNA: TGTGCCAGCAGCTTAGTAGAGGGGCGCGTACATGAGCAGTTCTTC
CDR3: CASSLVEGRVHEQFF

D: .
J: TRBJ2-7
size: many
V: TRBV19
DNA: TGTGCCAGTAGTATGGGGCAGGGTGAGCAGTACTTC
CDR3: CASSMGQGEQYF

D: .
J: TRBJ1-1
size: .
V: TRBV27
DNA: TGTGCCAGCATGGCGGGGGTGCAGGGGAACACTGAAGCTTTCTTT
CDR3: CASMAGVQGNTEAFF

D: TRBD1
J: TRBJ2-7
size: many
V: TRBV7-6
DNA: TGTGCCACTTCGCGTACAGGACAGGCCCCTTCCTACGAGCAGTACTTC
CDR3: CATSRTGQAPSYEQYF

D: TRBD2
J: TRBJ2-1
size: many
V: TRBV20-1
DNA: TGCAGTGCTAGAGATTGGACTAGTGGAGGCGTTGAGCAGTTCTTC
CDR3: CSARDWTSGGVEQFF

D: .
J: TRBJ1-1
size: few
V: TRBV7-9
DNA: TGTGCCAGCAGCCCGGGACTCCCCAGCACTGAAGCTTTCTTT
CDR3: CASSPGLPSTEAFF

D: .
J: TRBJ1-2
size: many
V: TRBV4-1
DNA: TGCGCCAGCAGCCAAGAGGTTGAGCACTATGGCTACACCTTC
CDR3: CASSQEVEHYGYTF

D: TRBD1
J: TRBJ1-6
size: many
V: TRBV25-1
DNA: TGTGCCAGCAGCACATCCTACGGGACAGGGTCTTCACCCCTCCACTTT
CDR3: CASSTSYGTGSSPLHF

D: .
J: TRBJ2-7
size: .
V: TRBV20-1
DNA: TGCAGTGCTAGGAACCGGCGCCTTGAAAACGAGCAGTACTTC
CDR3: CSARNRRLENEQYF

D: .
J: TRBJ2-4
size: many
V: TRBV20-1
DNA: TGCAGTGCTAGATCCTCCGAGTTCATGTACATTCAGTACTTC
CDR3: CSARSSEFMYIQYF

D: .
J: TRBJ1-5
size: many
V: TRBV20-1
DNA: TGCAGTGCTAGAGAGGACGGGAATCAGCCCCAGCATTTT
CDR3: CSAREDGNQPQHF

D: TRBD1
J: TRBJ1-1
size: few
V: TRBV15
DNA: TGTGCCACCAGCCGCCCGGGACAGGGGAAGACTGAAGCTTTCTTT
CDR3: CATSRPGQGKTEAFF

D: TRBD2
J: TRBJ2-1
size: many
V: TRBV9
DNA: TGTGCCAGCAGCGTAGAGGCGGGGGGGAACTACAATGAGCAGTTCTTC
CDR3: CASSVEAGGNYNEQFF

D: .
J: TRBJ1-4
size: many
V: TRBV7-6
DNA: TGTGCCAGCAGCCAACCTAACCGCGAGGGGGATGAAAAACTGTTTTTT
CDR3: CASSQPNREGDEKLFF

D: .
J: TRBJ2-1
size: many
V: TRBV29-1
DNA: TGCAGCGTGAGTGGTTATAATGAGCAGTTCTTC
CDR3: CSVSGYNEQFF

D: .
J: TRBJ2-3
size: many
V: TRBV15
DNA: TGTGCCACCAGCGAAGGGCCGCAGGGGATGGTAACAGATACGCAGTATTTT
CDR3: CATSEGPQGMVTDTQYF